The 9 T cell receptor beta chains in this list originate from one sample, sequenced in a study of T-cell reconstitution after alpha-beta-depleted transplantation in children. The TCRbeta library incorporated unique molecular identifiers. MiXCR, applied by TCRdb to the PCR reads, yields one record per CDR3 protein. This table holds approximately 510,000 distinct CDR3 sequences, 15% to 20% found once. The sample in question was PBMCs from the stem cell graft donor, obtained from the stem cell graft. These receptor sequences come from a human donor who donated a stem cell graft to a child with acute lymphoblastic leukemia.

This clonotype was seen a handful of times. CDR3 nucleotide sequence: TGTGCCAGCAGCCACCTGGGATTGGAGCAGTACTTC. Translation: CASSHLGLEQYF. The chain links TRBV3-1 to TRBJ2-7; no clear D gene. The germline V gene has CDR1 LGHDT and CDR2 YNNKEL (reference sequence). The CDR3 runs to 12 residues. The V gene lost 3 bases and the J gene lost 7 bases, with 10 bases spanning the gap.

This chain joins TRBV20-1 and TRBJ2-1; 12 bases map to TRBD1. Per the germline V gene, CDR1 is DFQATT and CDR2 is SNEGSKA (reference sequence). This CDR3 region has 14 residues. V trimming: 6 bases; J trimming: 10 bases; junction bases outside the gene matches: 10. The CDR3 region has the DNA TGCAGTGCAGTCCGGGACAGGGGGCTCGGAGAGCAGTTCTTC. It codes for CSAVRDRGLGEQFF.

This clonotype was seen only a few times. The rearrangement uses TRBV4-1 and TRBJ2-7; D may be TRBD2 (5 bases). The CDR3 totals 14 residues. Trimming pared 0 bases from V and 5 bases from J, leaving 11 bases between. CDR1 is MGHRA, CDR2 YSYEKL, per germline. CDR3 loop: CASSQDSAVDEQYF. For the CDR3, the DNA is TGCGCCAGCAGCCAAGATAGCGCGGTCGACGAGCAGTACTTC.

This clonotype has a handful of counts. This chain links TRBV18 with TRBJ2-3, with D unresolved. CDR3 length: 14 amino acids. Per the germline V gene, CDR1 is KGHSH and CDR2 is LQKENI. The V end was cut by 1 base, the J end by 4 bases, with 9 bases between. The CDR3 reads CASSPRVLADTQYF. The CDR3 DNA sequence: TGTGCCAGCTCACCACGAGTTTTAGCAGATACGCAGTATTTT. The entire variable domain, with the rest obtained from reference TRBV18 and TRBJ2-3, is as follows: NAGVMQNPRHLVRRRGQEARLRCSPMKGHSHVYWYRQLPEEGLKFMVYLQKENIIDESGMPKERFSAEFPKEGPSILRIQQVVRGDSAAYFCASSPRVLADTQYFGPGTRLTVL.

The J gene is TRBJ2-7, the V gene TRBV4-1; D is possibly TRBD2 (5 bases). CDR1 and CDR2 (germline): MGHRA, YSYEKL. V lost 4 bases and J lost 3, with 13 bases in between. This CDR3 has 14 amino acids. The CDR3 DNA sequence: TGCGCCAGCAGCCCTCTCGCAGGAGGCTACGAGCAGTACTTC. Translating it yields CASSPLAGGYEQYF.

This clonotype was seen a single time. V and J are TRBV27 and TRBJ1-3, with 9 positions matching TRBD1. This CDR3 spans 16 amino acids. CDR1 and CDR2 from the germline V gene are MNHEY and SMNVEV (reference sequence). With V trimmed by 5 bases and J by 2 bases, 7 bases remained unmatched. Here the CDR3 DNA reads TGTGCCAGCAGTGCGGCGACAGGGGGGACTGGAAACACCATATATTTT. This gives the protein CASSAATGGTGNTIYF.

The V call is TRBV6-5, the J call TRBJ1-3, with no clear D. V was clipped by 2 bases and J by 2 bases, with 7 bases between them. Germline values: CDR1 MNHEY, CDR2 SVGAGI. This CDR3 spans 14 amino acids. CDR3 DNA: TGTGCCAGCAGTTACGAACAGACTGGAAACACCATATATTTT. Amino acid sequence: CASSYEQTGNTIYF.

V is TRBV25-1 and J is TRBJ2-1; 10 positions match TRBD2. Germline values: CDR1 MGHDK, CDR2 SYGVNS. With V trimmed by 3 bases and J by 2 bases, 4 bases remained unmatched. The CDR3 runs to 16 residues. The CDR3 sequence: CASSDTSGAPYNEQFF. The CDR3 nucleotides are TGTGCCAGCAGTGATACTAGCGGGGCCCCCTACAATGAGCAGTTCTTC.

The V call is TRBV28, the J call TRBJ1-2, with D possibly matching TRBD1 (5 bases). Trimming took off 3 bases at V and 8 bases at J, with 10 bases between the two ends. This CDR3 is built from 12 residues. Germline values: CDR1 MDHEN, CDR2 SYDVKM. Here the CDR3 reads CASSLQGWGYTF. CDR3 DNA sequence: TGTGCCAGCAGTTTGCAGGGCTGGGGCTACACCTTC.